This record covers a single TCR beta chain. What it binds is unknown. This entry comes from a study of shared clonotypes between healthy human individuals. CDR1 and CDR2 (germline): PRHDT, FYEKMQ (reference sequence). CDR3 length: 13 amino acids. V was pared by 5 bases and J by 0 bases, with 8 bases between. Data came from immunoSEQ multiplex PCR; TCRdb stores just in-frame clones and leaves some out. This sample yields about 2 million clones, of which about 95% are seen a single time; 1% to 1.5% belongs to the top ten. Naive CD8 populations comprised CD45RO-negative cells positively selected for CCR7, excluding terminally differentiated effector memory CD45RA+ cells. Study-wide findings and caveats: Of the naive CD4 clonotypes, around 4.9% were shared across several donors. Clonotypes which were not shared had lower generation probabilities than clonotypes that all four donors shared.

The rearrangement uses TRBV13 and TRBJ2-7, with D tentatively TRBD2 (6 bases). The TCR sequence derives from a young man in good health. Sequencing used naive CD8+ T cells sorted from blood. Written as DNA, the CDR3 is TGTGCCAGCAGCCGCGGGGACTCCTACGAGCAGTACTTC. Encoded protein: CASSRGDSYEQYF.